The 11 T cell receptor beta chains listed next were all sequenced from one sample in a study of blood T cell repertoires in COVID-19 (dated by TCRdb to 2020 to 2022). Receptor libraries were prepared by the immunoSEQ multiplex PCR assay. The immuneACCESS repertoire file appears here via TCRdb, limited to in-frame rearrangements. These files lack a portion of the clones; in checked studies, under half of the deficit traces to unresolved V genes, and the cause of the others is not known. Within this sample are 50,000 to 70,000 clones, with 85% to 90% of them counted one time only. The ten largest clonotypes hold around 8.3% of the sample. Sequenced: peripheral blood. These TCRs come from a human donor with active COVID-19. The donor label of this sample is uncertain.

The rearrangement joins TRBV28 to TRBJ2-1; 13 nucleotides agree with TRBD2. The CDR3 runs 22 residues. J was trimmed by 7 bases and V by 5 bases; bases with no gene match: 26. Germline loops: CDR1 MDHEN, CDR2 SYDVKM. CDR3 protein: CASSDLLGQGWTSGSQWNEQFF. Here the CDR3 DNA reads TGTGCCAGCAGTGACCTTCTCGGACAGGGGTGGACTAGCGGGAGTCAATGGAATGAGCAGTTCTTC.

The chain joins TRBV6-2 or TRBV6-3 to TRBJ2-2; D may be TRBD1 (5 bases). The CDR3 is 14 residues long. Germline V CDR1 and CDR2: MNHEY, SVGEGT. The V and J ends lost 5 bases and 3 bases respectively, with 10 bases between them. Here the CDR3 reads CASSKGAHTGELFF. The CDR3 coding sequence is TGTGCCAGCAGTAAAGGGGCGCACACCGGGGAGCTGTTTTTT.

The chain's CDR3 is CASSDRTGGDTQYF. CDR3 nucleotides: TGTGCCAGCAGTGACCGGACAGGGGGAGATACGCAGTATTTT. V usage is TRBV6-4 and J usage is TRBJ2-3; 10 bases match TRBD1. The CDR3 sequence is 14 residues long. Germline lookup yields CDR1 MRHNA and CDR2 SNTAGT. V lost 2 bases, J lost 5 bases, and 1 base stayed unmatched.

V gene TRBV7-8 combines with J gene TRBJ2-7; tentative D call: TRBD1 (6 bases). The CDR3 runs to 16 residues. The V end was cut by 1 base, the J end by 0 bases, with 13 bases between. Germline loops: CDR1 SGHVS, CDR2 FQNEAQ. Here the CDR3 reads CASSLGVGASSYEQYF. CDR3 DNA: TGTGCCAGCAGCTTAGGTGTGGGGGCGAGCTCCTACGAGCAGTACTTC. Full variable domain (remainder filled in from reference TRBV7-8 and TRBJ2-7): GAGVSQSPRYKVAKRGQDVALRCDPISGHVSLFWYQQALGQGPEFLTYFQNEAQLDKSGLPSDRFFAERPEGSVSTLKIQRTQQEDSAVYLCASSLGVGASSYEQYFGPGTRLTVT.

This chain joins TRBV24-1 and TRBJ2-2; TRBD1 might be the D (5 bases). V lost 4 bases and J lost 1, with 12 bases in between. This CDR3 is 16 amino acids long. The V gene's germline CDR1 is KGHDR and CDR2 SFDVKD. For the CDR3, the DNA is TGTGCCACCAGTGAAGCCAGGGCCCAGAACACCGGGGAGCTGTTTTTT. This gives the protein CATSEARAQNTGELFF.

The chain joins TRBV9 to TRBJ1-3; 8 nucleotides agree with TRBD1. Per germline, CDR1 SGDLS and CDR2 YYNGEE. The CDR3 extends over 16 amino acids. V gave up 2 bases and J gave up 4 bases; unmatched junction bases: 8. CDR3 coding DNA: TGTGCCAGCAGCGTTGCCCCCGGGACAGGAGGAAACACCATATATTTT. Translating gives CASSVAPGTGGNTIYF. Drawing the rest from reference TRBV9 and TRBJ1-3, the complete variable domain is DSGVTQTPKHLITATGQRVTLRCSPRSGDLSVYWYQQSLDQGLQFLIQYYNGEERAKGNILERFSAQQFPDLHSELNLSSLELGDSALYFCASSVAPGTGGNTIYFGEGSWLTVV.

This chain uses TRBV11-2 with TRBJ2-3; 8 bases align to TRBD2. This CDR3 has 17 residues. J was trimmed by 3 bases and V by 1 base; bases with no gene match: 9. Germline CDR1 SGHAT, CDR2 FQNNGV. The CDR3 here is CASSLVLTGGPTDTQYF. CDR3 bases: TGTGCCAGCAGCTTAGTTCTGACGGGGGGGCCTACAGATACGCAGTATTTT.

In its sample, this clone was seen a few times. The V and J genes are TRBV27 and TRBJ2-6; 7 positions match TRBD1. The V and J ends lost 5 bases and 0 bases, in that order; junction bases with no gene match: 13. The germline CDR1 and CDR2 sequences are MNHEY and SMNVEV (reference sequence). The CDR3 is 19 residues long. DNA for the CDR3: TGTGCCAGCAGTCTAAAACAGGGGTGGTCGAGCTCTGGGGCCAACGTCCTGACTTTC. This sequence encodes CASSLKQGWSSSGANVLTF. Looking up the rest from reference TRBV27 and TRBJ2-6 gives the full variable domain: EAQVTQNPRYLITVTGKKLTVTCSQNMNHEYMSWYRQDPGLGLRQIYYSMNVEVTDKGDVPEGYKVSRKEKRNFPLILESPSPNQTSLYFCASSLKQGWSSSGANVLTFGAGSRLTVL.

The rearrangement joins TRBV6-5 to TRBJ1-1; D remains unclear. The CDR3 has 11 residues. Trimming removed 10 bases from V and 4 bases from J, with 10 bases in between. CDR1 and CDR2 from the germline V gene are MNHEY and SVGAGI. As DNA, the CDR3 is TGTGCCATCGTTAGCCCCACTGAAGCTTTCTTT. It codes for CAIVSPTEAFF.

The chain combines TRBV6-2 or TRBV6-3 with TRBJ2-3; D remains ambiguous. This CDR3 has 14 residues. Trimming removed 4 bases at V and 5 bases at J, with 13 bases between. Germline assignment: CDR1 MNHEY and CDR2 SVGEGT. CDR3 residues: CASSLGPLEDTQYF. Here the CDR3 DNA reads TGTGCCAGCAGTTTGGGCCCTCTGGAAGATACGCAGTATTTT.

As DNA, the CDR3 is TGTGCCAGCACCGGACTAGCGGGGCCCGGGGAGCTGTTTTTT. The encoded protein is CASTGLAGPGELFF. The chain is built from TRBV6-5 and TRBJ2-2; 12 bases are a match to TRBD2. CDR3 length equals 14 residues. CDR1 is MNHEY and CDR2 is SVGAGI in the germline V gene. V lost 7 bases to trimming and J lost 6 bases; unmatched junction nucleotides: 3.